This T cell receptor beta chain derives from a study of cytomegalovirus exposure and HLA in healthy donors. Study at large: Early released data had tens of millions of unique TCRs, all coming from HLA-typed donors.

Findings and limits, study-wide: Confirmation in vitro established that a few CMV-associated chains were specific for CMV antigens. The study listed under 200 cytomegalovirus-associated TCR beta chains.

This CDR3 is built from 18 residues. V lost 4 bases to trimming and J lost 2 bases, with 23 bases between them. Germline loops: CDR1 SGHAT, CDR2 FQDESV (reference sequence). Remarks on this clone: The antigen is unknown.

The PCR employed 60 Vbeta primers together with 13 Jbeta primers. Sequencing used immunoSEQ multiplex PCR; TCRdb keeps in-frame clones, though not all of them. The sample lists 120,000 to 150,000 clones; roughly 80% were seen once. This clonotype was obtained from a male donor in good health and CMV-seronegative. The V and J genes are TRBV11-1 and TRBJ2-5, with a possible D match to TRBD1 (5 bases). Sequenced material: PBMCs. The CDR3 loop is CASSSQTPRGRIQETQYF. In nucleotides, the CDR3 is TGTGCCAGCAGCTCACAAACACCAAGGGGCCGAATACAAGAGACCCAGTACTTC.